These 28 T cell receptor beta chains were sequenced from one sample in a study of tumor-infiltrating lymphocytes in oesophageal squamous cell carcinoma. TCRdb redid the calling of the PCR reads with MiXCR, one entry per CDR3 protein. Here the sample spans around 12,000 distinct CDR3 sequences, roughly 54% being singletons. The specimen sequenced was esophageal tumor tissue. The receptors here all came from a male donor with esophageal squamous cell carcinoma.

A word on this clonotype: A much more abundant neighbour one base away suggests this may be a read error. This chain uses TRBV20-1 with TRBJ2-1, with TRBD2 identical over 7 bases. The assigned J gene may be wrong: the sequence end matches TRBJ2-7 better. The CDR3 runs 16 residues. The germline gives CDR1 DFQATT, CDR2 SNEGSKA (reference sequence). The chain's CDR3 is CSADKATTSPYNEQYF. In nucleotides, the CDR3 is TGCAGTGCTGATAAAGCCACGACTAGCCCTTACAATGAGCAGTACTTC.

A few counts support this clonotype. The rearrangement joins TRBV7-2 to TRBJ2-5; D possibly matches TRBD1 or TRBD2 (5 bases each). V was trimmed by 4 bases and J by 5 bases, leaving 17 bases between them. The CDR3 extends over 15 amino acids. CDR1 and CDR2 from the germline V gene are SGHTA and FQGNSA. The DNA of the CDR3 is TGTGCCAGCAGCTCCGAGTTTGAGGGGACGGAGACCCAGTACTTC. It is translated as CASSSEFEGTETQYF.

The J gene is TRBJ2-2, the V gene TRBV6-9; 9 positions match TRBD1. The V gene end was trimmed by 7 bases and the J gene end by 4 bases; junction bases not matched to a gene: 19. Germline CDR1 MNHGY, CDR2 SVAAGI. The CDR3 runs to 19 residues. The CDR3 sequence: CASTLRRGTGRAVTGELFF. The CDR3 DNA reads as TGTGCCAGCACCTTACGGAGGGGGACAGGGAGGGCGGTCACCGGGGAGCTGTTTTTT.

This clonotype is labeled as medium-sized. CDR3 coding DNA: TGTGCCAGCAGCTTAATAAGGGGACAGCAAGAGACCCAGTACTTC. Translation gives CASSLIRGQQETQYF. This rearrangement joins TRBV7-9 to TRBJ2-5; 7 nucleotides align to TRBD1. The length of the CDR3 is 15 residues. Germline CDR1 and CDR2: SEHNR and FQNEAQ (reference sequence). The J segment lost 2 bases and the V segment lost 2 bases, leaving 5 bases of the junction unmatched.

For this clonotype: This sequence may be a read error, since a much larger clone differs from it by one base. This chain connects TRBV7-3 to TRBJ2-3; a possible D gene is TRBD2 (5 bases). The germline V and J ends were trimmed by 5 bases and 14 bases, with 20 bases remaining between them. Germline V gene data show CDR1 as SGHTA and CDR2 as FQGTGA. CDR3 length: 13 residues. The CDR3 nucleotides read TGTGCCAGCAGCCCCTCGAACACCGGGGAGCTGTATTTT. It specifies CASSPSNTGELYF.

This clonotype was seen only a few times. This CDR3 fails to terminate in the conserved phenylalanine or tryptophan, so it likely reflects a read error. Because the CDR3's place on the DNA is in doubt, the DNA is left out and the CDR3 is given as listed by TCRdb. The gene calls are TRBV6-1 and TRBJ2-3. The CDR3 is made up of 17 amino acids, end residues included. Germline CDR1 reads MNHNS; CDR2 reads SASEGT. The CDR3 region is CASSVERSSSYEQYFGN.

The rearrangement links TRBV7-6 to TRBJ2-3; D is possibly TRBD1 (6 bases). The J call is doubtful: the DNA matches TRBJ2-5 better. Per the germline V gene, CDR1 is SGHVS and CDR2 is FNYEAQ. The CDR3 totals 14 residues. The CDR3 protein is CASNSPGDQETQYF. As DNA, the CDR3 is TGTGCCAGCAACAGCCCAGGGGACCAAGAGACCCAGTACTTC.

This rearrangement joins TRBV10-3 to TRBJ1-5; 10 positions match TRBD1. Germline CDR1 is ENHRY and CDR2 is SYGVKD. The V and J ends lost 7 bases and 2 bases, in that order; junction bases with no gene match: 2. This CDR3 region has 14 residues. The CDR3 bases are TGTGCCATCAACGGACAGGGGGGCAATCAGCCCCAGCATTTT. This encodes CAINGQGGNQPQHF.

This clonotype was detected only a few times. The genes are TRBV7-2 and TRBJ2-7; D perhaps matches TRBD1 (6 bases). The DNA end is more similar to TRBJ2-1, so the J call may be wrong. This CDR3 has 15 amino acids. Germline CDR1 and CDR2: SGHTA and FQGNSA. The CDR3 protein is CASRKGGSSYNEQFF. For the CDR3, the DNA is TGTGCCAGCAGGAAAGGGGGAAGCTCCTACAATGAGCAGTTCTTC.

This chain joins TRBV7-8 and TRBJ1-2; D may be TRBD1 (5 bases). CDR3 length equals 12 residues. Trimming left V 0 bases short and J 11 bases short, with 10 bases between. Germline lookup yields CDR1 SGHVS and CDR2 FQNEAQ. The CDR3 protein is CASSLAEGQYTF. As DNA, the CDR3 is TGTGCCAGCAGCTTAGCTGAGGGGCAGTACACCTTC.

This clonotype has only a few counts. This chain links TRBV7-9 with TRBJ2-7; no definite D call. The germline V and J ends were trimmed by 5 bases and 4 bases, with 12 bases remaining between them. The CDR3 totals 13 residues. Germline V gives CDR1 SEHNR, CDR2 FQNEAQ (reference sequence). As DNA, the CDR3 is TGTGCCAGCAGCCCCATGGGTAATTACGAGCAGTACTTC. This encodes CASSPMGNYEQYF.

This clonotype showed up many times. V gene TRBV5-6 combines with J gene TRBJ2-3, with a weak D call TRBD2 (6 bases). This CDR3 spans 14 amino acids. Looked up from germline, CDR1 is SGHDT and CDR2 is YYEEEE. V lost 2 bases, J lost 3 bases, and 10 bases lay in between. The CDR3 loop is CASSLWGVTDTQYF. The CDR3 DNA reads TGTGCCAGCAGCTTATGGGGGGTGACAGATACGCAGTATTTT.

This clonotype is labeled large. Germline is not matched at one junction end, which may reflect a read error. This chain connects TRBV7-7 to TRBJ2-1; 14 nucleotides match TRBD2. This CDR3 is built from 15 residues. CDR1 and CDR2 from the germline V gene are SSHAT and FNYEAQ (reference sequence). CDR3 residues: CASSQGLAGADEQFF. Written as DNA, the CDR3 is TGTGCTAGCAGCCAGGGACTAGCGGGGGCGGATGAGCAGTTCTTC.

The V call is TRBV7-3, the J call TRBJ1-1, with 7 bases identical to TRBD1. The tail of the sequence fits TRBJ2-2 better, so the J call may be wrong. CDR1 is SGHTA, CDR2 FQGTGA, per germline. The CDR3 spans 13 residues. CDR3 DNA: TGTGCCAGCAGCGCCCAGGGGGTAGGGGAGCTGTTTTTT. Its translation: CASSAQGVGELFF.

V gene TRBV7-2 combines with J gene TRBJ2-3; tentatively, D is TRBD1 (6 bases). The end of the DNA is better explained by TRBJ2-7, so the J call may be wrong. The CDR3 runs 14 residues. Germline CDR1 is SGHTA and CDR2 is FQGNSA. The CDR3 nucleotides read TGTGCCAGCAGCTTTGTGCCAGGGGTCTACGAGCAGTACTTC. Amino acids: CASSFVPGVYEQYF.

The chain links TRBV7-4 to TRBJ2-5; no clear D gene. The DNA matches TRBJ2-1 better at its end, which makes the J call doubtful. This CDR3 is built from 12 residues. Per the germline V gene, CDR1 is SGHVT and CDR2 is SQSDAQ. CDR3 loop: CASSLVQYEQFF. The CDR3 nucleotides are TGTGCCAGCAGCTTAGTACAGTACGAGCAGTTCTTC.

The chain is built from TRBV6-2 or TRBV6-3 and TRBJ2-3, with D tentatively TRBD2 (5 bases). The CDR3 is made up of 15 amino acids. Looked up from germline, CDR1 is MNHEY and CDR2 is SVGEGT. Trimming took 2 bases from V and 0 from J, leaving 9 bases between them. This CDR3 reads CASSYERWSTDTQYF. CDR3 DNA: TGTGCCAGCAGTTACGAGCGGTGGAGCACAGATACGCAGTATTTT.

The chain has TRBV24-1 and TRBJ2-1; TRBD1 matches at 9 bases. This CDR3 spans 18 amino acids. The V gene end was trimmed by 0 bases and the J gene end by 2 bases; junction bases not matched to a gene: 7. Germline V CDR1 and CDR2: KGHDR, SFDVKD. The CDR3 protein is CATSDLTGRQGAYNEQFF. DNA for the CDR3: TGTGCCACCAGTGATTTGACCGGGCGACAGGGGGCCTACAATGAGCAGTTCTTC.

This clonotype has a count of ten or more. The chain uses TRBV7-2 and TRBJ2-7; the match to TRBD2 covers 10 bases. V trimming: 10 bases; J trimming: 7 bases; junction bases outside the gene matches: 13. Germline V gene lookup returns CDR1 SGHTA and CDR2 FQGNSA. The CDR3 consists of 14 residues. The CDR3 coding sequence is TGTGCCATCGAGGAGGGACTAGCGAGGCATGAGCAGTACTTC. Protein product: CAIEEGLARHEQYF.

The chain carries TRBV7-6 and TRBJ2-7; a weak D match, TRBD1 (5 bases). The DNA end is more similar to TRBJ2-5, so the J call may be wrong. The CDR3 runs 13 residues. The germline V gene has CDR1 SGHVS and CDR2 FNYEAQ. The DNA for the CDR3 is TGTGCCAGCAGCTTAGGCAGGGTAGAGACCCAGTACTTC. Translated: CASSLGRVETQYF.

V and J are TRBV28 and TRBJ2-4; D unresolved. The assigned J gene may be wrong: the sequence end matches TRBJ2-1 better. Per the germline V gene, CDR1 is MDHEN and CDR2 is SYDVKM. This CDR3 is built from 13 residues. CDR3 residues: CASSSRNDREQFF. Written as DNA, the CDR3 is TGTGCCAGCAGTTCTCGGAACGACCGTGAGCAGTTCTTC.

The CDR3 region has the DNA TGTGCCAGCAGTGAAGTTAGCAGGTCCTATGGCTACACCTTC. It encodes CASSEVSRSYGYTF. The chain is built from TRBV2 and TRBJ1-2; D not resolved. CDR3 length: 14 residues. V was cut by 1 base and J by 4 bases, with 10 bases left in between. Germline loops: CDR1 SNHLY, CDR2 FYNNEI.

This clonotype showed up many times. The rearrangement uses TRBV11-3 and TRBJ2-2, with D hard to call. Deletions cut 1 base from V and 5 bases from J, with 5 bases between. Germline V gives CDR1 SGHNT, CDR2 YENEEA. This CDR3 spans 13 amino acids. CDR3 nucleotides: TGTGCCAGCAGCTTAGGACCGACCGGGGAGCTGTTTTTT. This sequence encodes CASSLGPTGELFF.

In its sample, this clonotype was seen a few times. This chain uses TRBV11-2 with TRBJ2-5; TRBD2 matches 14 bases. J gave up 5 bases and V 4 bases, and 6 bases lay outside the gene matches. The CDR3 runs 16 residues. Germline CDR1 is SGHAT and CDR2 is FQNNGV. CDR3 DNA: TGTGCCAGCAGCTATGGGGGACTAGCGGGAGTCGAGACCCAGTACTTC. It translates to CASSYGGLAGVETQYF.

The V gene is TRBV6-1, the J gene TRBJ2-4; D not certain. The closer fit of TRBJ2-7 to the DNA end suggests the J call may be wrong. Germline CDR1 is MNHNS and CDR2 is SASEGT. This CDR3 comprises 14 residues. The CDR3 here is CASSEPNTAYEQYF. The CDR3 nucleotides are TGTGCCAGCAGTGAACCGAACACGGCCTACGAGCAGTACTTC.

This clonotype was detected ten times or more. This sequence joins TRBV18 and TRBJ2-5; weak D call: TRBD1 (6 bases). The CDR3 length is 15 residues. Germline V lookup: CDR1 KGHSH, CDR2 LQKENI. Trimming took off 4 bases at V and 2 bases at J, with 14 bases between the two ends. The CDR3 protein is CASSRSGTIQETQYF. The CDR3 bases are TGTGCCAGCTCACGCTCCGGGACAATACAAGAGACCCAGTACTTC.

The gene calls are TRBV27 and TRBJ2-4; TRBD1 might be the D (5 bases). The J call may be incorrect, as the DNA end agrees better with TRBJ1-2. Germline V lookup: CDR1 MNHEY, CDR2 SMNVEV (reference sequence). The CDR3 has 13 amino acids. The CDR3 sequence: CASSLRDSYGYTF. Here the CDR3 DNA reads TGTGCCAGCAGTTTACGAGACAGCTATGGCTACACCTTC.

At least ten counts were recorded for this clonotype. The V and J genes are TRBV10-3 and TRBJ1-4; a weak D match, TRBD1 (6 bases). The CDR3 is 14 residues long. The V and J ends lost 3 bases and 7 bases respectively, with 12 bases between them. CDR1 is ENHRY and CDR2 is SYGVKD in the germline V gene. The CDR3 DNA follows: TGTGCCATCAGTGATGCAGGGGTTGGTGAAAAACTGTTTTTT. The encoded protein is CAISDAGVGEKLFF.